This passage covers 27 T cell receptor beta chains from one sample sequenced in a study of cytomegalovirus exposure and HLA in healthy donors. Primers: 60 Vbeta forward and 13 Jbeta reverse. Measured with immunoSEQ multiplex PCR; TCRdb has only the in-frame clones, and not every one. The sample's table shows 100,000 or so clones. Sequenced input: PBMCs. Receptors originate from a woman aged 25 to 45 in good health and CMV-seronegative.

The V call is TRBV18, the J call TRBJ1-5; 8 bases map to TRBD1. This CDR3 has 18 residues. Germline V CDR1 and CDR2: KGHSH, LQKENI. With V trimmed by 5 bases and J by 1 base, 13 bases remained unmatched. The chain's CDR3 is CASSSKNSGGGSNQPQHF. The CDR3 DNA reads TGTGCCAGCTCATCAAAAAACTCAGGGGGCGGAAGCAATCAGCCCCAGCATTTT.

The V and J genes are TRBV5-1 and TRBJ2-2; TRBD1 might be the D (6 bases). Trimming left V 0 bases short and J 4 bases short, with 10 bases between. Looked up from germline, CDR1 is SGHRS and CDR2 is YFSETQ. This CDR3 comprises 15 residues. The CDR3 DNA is TGCGCCAGCAGCTTGGCTGCAGGGGCCACCGGGGAGCTGTTTTTT. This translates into CASSLAAGATGELFF.

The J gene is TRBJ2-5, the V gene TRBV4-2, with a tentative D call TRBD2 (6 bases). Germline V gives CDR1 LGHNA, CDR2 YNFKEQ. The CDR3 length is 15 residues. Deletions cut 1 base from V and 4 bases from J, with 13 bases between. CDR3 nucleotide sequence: TGTGCCAGCAGCCAAGCCGGGAGTAAAGGAGAGACCCAGTACTTC. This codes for CASSQAGSKGETQYF.

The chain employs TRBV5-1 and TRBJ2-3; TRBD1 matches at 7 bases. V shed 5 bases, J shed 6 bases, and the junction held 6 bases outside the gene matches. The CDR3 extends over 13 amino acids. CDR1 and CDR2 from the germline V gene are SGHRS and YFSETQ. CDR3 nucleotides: TGCGCCAGCAGACAGGGGAGTTTCGATACGCAGTATTTT. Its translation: CASRQGSFDTQYF.

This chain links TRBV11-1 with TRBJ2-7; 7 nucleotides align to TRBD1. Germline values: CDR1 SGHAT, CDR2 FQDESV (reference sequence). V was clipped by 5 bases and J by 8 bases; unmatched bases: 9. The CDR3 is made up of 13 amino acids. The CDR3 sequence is CASSQQGYGQQYF. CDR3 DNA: TGTGCCAGCAGCCAACAGGGGTACGGACAGCAGTACTTC.

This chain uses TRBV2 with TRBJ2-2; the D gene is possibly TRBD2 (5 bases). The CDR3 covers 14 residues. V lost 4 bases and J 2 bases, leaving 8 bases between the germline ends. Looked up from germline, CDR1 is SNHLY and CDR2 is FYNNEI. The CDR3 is CASSGGSNTGELFF. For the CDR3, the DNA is TGTGCCAGCAGTGGTGGGAGCAACACCGGGGAGCTGTTTTTT.

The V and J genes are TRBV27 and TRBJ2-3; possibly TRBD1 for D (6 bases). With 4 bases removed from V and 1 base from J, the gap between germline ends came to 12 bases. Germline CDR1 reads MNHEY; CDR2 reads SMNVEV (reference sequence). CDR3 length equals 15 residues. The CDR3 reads CASSYNRARTDTQYF. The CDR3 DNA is TGTGCCAGCAGTTACAACAGGGCACGCACAGATACGCAGTATTTT.

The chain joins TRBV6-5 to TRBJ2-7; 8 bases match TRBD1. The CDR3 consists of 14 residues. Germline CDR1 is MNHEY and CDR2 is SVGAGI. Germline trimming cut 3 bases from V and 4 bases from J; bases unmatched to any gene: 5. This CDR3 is CASSYSGGRYEQYF. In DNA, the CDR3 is TGTGCCAGCAGTTATTCAGGGGGCAGGTACGAGCAGTACTTC.

DNA of the CDR3: TGCGCCAGCAGCCCGGGACTAGCGGCAGATACGCAGTATTTT. Encoded protein: CASSPGLAADTQYF. The V and J genes are TRBV5-1 and TRBJ2-3; 11 bases agree with TRBD2. The ends lost 4 bases at V and 4 bases at J; junction bases unmatched: 2. This CDR3 is 14 amino acids long. Germline V gene lookup returns CDR1 SGHRS and CDR2 YFSETQ.

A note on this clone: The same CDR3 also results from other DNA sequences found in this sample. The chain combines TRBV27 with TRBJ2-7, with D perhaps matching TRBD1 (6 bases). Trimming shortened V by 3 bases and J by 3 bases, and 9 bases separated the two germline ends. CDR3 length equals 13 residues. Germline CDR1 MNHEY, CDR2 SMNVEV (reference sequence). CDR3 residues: CASSFGQSYEQYF. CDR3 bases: TGTGCCAGCAGTTTTGGACAGAGCTACGAGCAGTACTTC.

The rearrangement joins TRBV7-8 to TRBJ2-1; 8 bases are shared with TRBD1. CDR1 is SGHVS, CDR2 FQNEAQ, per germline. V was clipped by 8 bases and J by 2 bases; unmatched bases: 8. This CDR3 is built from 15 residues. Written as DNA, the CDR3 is TGTGCCAGCGCAACAGGGGGAACCCCCTACAATGAGCAGTTCTTC. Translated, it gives CASATGGTPYNEQFF.

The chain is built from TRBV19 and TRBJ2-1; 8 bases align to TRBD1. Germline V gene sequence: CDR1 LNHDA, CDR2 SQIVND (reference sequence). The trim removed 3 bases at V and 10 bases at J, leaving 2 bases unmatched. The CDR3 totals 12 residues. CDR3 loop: CASSIRDREQFF. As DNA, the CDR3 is TGTGCCAGTAGTATCCGGGACAGGGAGCAGTTCTTC.

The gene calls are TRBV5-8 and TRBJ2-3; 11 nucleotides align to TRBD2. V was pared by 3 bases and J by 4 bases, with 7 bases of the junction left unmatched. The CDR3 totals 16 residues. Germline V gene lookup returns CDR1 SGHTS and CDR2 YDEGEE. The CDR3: CASSSGTSGISDTQYF. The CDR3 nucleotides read TGTGCCAGCAGCTCCGGGACTAGCGGAATATCAGATACGCAGTATTTT. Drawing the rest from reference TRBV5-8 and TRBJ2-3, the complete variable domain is EAGVTQSPTHLIKTRGQQATLRCSPISGHTSVYWYQQALGLGLQFLLWYDEGEERNRGNFPPRFSGRQFPNYSSELNVNALELEDSALYLCASSSGTSGISDTQYFGPGTRLTVL.

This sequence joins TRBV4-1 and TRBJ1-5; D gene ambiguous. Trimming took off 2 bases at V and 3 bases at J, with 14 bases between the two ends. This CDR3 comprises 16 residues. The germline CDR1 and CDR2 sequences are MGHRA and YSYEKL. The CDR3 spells CASSQPISGINQPQHF. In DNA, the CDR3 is TGCGCCAGCAGCCAACCCATTTCGGGGATCAATCAGCCCCAGCATTTT.

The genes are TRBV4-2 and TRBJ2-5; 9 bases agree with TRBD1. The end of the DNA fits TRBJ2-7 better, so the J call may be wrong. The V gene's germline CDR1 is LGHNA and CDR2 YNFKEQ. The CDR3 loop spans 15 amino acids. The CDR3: CASSPNRDRAGEQYF. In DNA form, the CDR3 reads TGTGCCAGCAGCCCGAACCGGGACAGGGCGGGCGAGCAGTACTTC.

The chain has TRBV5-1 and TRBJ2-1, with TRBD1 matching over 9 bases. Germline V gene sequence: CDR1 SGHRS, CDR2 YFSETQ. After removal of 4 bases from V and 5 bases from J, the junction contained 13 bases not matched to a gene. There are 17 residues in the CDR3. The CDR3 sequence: CASSPSPPGQGDNEQFF. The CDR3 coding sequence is TGCGCCAGCAGCCCCTCCCCTCCGGGACAGGGCGACAATGAGCAGTTCTTC.

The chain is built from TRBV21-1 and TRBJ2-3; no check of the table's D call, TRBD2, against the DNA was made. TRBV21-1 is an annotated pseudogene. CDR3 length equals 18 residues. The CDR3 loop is CASSKRRPWTQSTDTQYF. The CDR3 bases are TGTGCCAGCAGCAAACGGCGCCCGTGGACTCAAAGCACAGATACGCAGTATTTT.

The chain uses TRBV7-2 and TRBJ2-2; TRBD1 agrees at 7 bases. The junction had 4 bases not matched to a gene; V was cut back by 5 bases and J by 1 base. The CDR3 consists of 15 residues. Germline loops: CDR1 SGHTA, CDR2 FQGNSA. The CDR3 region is CASSIDRVNTGELFF. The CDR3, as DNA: TGTGCCAGCAGCATAGACAGGGTGAACACCGGGGAGCTGTTTTTT. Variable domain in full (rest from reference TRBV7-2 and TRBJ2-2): GAGVSQSPSNKVTEKGKDVELRCDPISGHTALYWYRQSLGQGLEFLIYFQGNSAPDKSGLPSDRFSAERTGGSVSTLTIQRTQQEDSAVYLCASSIDRVNTGELFFGEGSRLTVL.

This CDR3 reads CASSPVTGQMNTEAFF. The CDR3 DNA follows: TGTGCCAGCTCACCTGTAACAGGACAAATGAACACTGAAGCTTTCTTT. The chain carries TRBV18 and TRBJ1-1; perhaps TRBD1 as D (5 bases). Germline lookup yields CDR1 KGHSH and CDR2 LQKENI. This CDR3 comprises 16 residues. Trimming shortened V by 3 bases and J by 0 bases, and 14 bases separated the two germline ends. The variable domain in full, completed from reference TRBV18 and TRBJ1-1, reads NAGVMQNPRHLVRRRGQEARLRCSPMKGHSHVYWYRQLPEEGLKFMVYLQKENIIDESGMPKERFSAEFPKEGPSILRIQQVVRGDSAAYFCASSPVTGQMNTEAFFGQGTRLTVV.

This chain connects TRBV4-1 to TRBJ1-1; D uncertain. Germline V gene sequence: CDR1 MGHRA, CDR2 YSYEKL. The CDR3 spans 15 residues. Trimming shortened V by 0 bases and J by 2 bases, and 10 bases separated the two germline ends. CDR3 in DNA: TGCGCCAGCAGCCAAGACGGAGCGGAAAACACTGAAGCTTTCTTT. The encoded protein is CASSQDGAENTEAFF.

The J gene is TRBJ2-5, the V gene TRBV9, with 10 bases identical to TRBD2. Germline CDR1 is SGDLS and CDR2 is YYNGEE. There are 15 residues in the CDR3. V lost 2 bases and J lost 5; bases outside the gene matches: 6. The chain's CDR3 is CASSVLAGAAETQYF. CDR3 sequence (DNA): TGTGCCAGCAGCGTCCTAGCGGGAGCCGCGGAGACCCAGTACTTC.

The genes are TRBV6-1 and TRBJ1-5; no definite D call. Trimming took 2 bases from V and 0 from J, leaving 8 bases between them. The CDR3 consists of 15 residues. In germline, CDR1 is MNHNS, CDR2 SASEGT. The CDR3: CASSEWAGSNQPQHF. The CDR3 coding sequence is TGTGCCAGCAGTGAATGGGCGGGTAGCAATCAGCCCCAGCATTTT.

The DNA of the CDR3 is TGTGCCAGCAGTTCCCGGGGACAGGGGGCAAACAATGAGCAGTTCTTC. Residues: CASSSRGQGANNEQFF. The rearrangement links TRBV7-8 to TRBJ2-1, with 12 bases fitting TRBD1. Unmatched junction bases numbered 8, after V lost 6 bases and J lost 5 bases. The germline CDR1 and CDR2 sequences are SGHVS and FQNEAQ. The CDR3 has 16 amino acids.

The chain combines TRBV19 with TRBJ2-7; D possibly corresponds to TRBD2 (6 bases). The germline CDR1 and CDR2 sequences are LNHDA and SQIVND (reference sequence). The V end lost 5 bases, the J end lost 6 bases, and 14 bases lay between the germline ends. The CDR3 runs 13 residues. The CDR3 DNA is TGTGCCAGTAGTCTAAACCAGCGGGCCGAGCAGTACTTC. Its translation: CASSLNQRAEQYF.

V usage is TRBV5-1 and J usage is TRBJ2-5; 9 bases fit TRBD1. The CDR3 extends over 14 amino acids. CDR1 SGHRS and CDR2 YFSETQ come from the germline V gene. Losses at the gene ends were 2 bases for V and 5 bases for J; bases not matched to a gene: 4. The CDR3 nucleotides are TGCGCCAGCAGCTTACAGGGGGCTGGGGAGACCCAGTACTTC. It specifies CASSLQGAGETQYF.

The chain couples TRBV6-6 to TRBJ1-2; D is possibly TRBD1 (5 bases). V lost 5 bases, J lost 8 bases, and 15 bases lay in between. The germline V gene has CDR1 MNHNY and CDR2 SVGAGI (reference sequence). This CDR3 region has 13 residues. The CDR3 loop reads CASSPRQGNGYTF. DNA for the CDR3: TGTGCCAGCAGTCCGAGGCAGGGTAACGGCTACACCTTC.

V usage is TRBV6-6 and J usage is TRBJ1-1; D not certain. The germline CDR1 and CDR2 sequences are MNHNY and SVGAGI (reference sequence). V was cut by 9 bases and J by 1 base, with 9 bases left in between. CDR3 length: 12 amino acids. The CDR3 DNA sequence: TGTGCCAGTACGAGAGGGAACACTGAAGCTTTCTTT. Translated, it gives CASTRGNTEAFF.